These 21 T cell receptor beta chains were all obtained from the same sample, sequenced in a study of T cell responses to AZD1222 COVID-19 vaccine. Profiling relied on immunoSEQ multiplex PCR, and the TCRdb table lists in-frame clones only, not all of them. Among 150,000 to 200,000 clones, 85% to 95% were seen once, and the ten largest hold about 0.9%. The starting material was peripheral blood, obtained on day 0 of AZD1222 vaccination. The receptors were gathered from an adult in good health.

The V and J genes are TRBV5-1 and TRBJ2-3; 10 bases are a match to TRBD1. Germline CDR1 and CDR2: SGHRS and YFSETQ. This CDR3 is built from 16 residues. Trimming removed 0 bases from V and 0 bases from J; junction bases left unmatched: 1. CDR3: CASSLGQGASTDTQYF. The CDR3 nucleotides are TGCGCCAGCAGCTTGGGACAGGGGGCTAGCACAGATACGCAGTATTTT.

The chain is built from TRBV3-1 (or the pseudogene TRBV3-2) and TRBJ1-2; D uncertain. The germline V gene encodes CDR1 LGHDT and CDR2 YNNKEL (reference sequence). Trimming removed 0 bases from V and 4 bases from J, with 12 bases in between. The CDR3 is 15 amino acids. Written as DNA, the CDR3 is TGTGCCAGCAGCCAAGATTTCCAGAGTCTCTATGGCTACACCTTC. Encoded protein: CASSQDFQSLYGYTF.

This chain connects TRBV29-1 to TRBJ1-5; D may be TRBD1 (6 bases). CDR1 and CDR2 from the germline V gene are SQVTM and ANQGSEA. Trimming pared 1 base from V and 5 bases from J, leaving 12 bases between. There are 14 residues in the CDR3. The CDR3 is CSVEADSGDQPQHF. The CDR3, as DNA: TGCAGCGTTGAAGCGGACAGCGGGGATCAGCCCCAGCATTTT.

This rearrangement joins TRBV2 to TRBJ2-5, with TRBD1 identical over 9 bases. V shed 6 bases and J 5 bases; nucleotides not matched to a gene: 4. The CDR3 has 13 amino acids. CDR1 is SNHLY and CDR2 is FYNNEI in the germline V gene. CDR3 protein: CASSGDRGETQYF. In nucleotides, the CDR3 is TGTGCCAGCAGCGGAGACAGGGGGGAGACCCAGTACTTC.

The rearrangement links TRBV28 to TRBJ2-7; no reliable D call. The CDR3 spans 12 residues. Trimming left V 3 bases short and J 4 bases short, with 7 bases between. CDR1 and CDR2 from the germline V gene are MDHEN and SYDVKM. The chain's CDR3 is CASSLARYEQYF. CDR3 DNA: TGTGCCAGCAGTTTGGCCAGATACGAGCAGTACTTC.

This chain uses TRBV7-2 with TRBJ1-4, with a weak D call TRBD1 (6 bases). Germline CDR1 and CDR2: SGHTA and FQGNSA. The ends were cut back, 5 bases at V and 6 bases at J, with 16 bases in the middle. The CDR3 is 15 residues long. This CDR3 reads CASSRGGQGHEKLFF. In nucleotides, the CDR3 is TGTGCCAGCAGCCGGGGGGGCCAGGGCCATGAAAAACTGTTTTTT.

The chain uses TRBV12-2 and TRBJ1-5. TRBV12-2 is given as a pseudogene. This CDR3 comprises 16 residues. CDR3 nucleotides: TGTGCAAGTCGCCGGCGGGTTGCGAGGGCAGGGCAGCCCCAGCATTTT. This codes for CASRRRVARAGQPQHF.

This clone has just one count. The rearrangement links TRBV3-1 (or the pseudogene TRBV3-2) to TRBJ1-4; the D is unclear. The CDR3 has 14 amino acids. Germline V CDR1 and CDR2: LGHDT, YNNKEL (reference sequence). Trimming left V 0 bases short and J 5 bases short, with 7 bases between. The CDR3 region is CASSQEFSNEKLFF. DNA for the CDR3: TGTGCCAGCAGCCAAGAGTTTTCAAATGAAAAACTGTTTTTT.

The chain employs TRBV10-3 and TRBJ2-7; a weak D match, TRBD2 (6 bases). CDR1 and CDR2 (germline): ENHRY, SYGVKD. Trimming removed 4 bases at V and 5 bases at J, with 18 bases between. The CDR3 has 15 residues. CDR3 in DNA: TGTGCCATCAGTGCCGGGAGTGGAAGTCCCCACGAGCAGTACTTC. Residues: CAISAGSGSPHEQYF.

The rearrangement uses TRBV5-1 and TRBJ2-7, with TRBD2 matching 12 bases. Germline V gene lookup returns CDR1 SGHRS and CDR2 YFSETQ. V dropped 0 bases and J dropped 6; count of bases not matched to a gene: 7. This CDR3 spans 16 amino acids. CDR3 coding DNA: TGCGCCAGCAGCTTGGCCCCTAGCGGGGGGGGGACCGAGCAGTACTTC. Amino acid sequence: CASSLAPSGGGTEQYF. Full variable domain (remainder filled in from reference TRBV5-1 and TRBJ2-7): KAGVTQTPRYLIKTRGQQVTLSCSPISGHRSVSWYQQTPGQGLQFLFEYFSETQRNKGNFPGRFSGRQFSNSRSEMNVSTLELGDSALYLCASSLAPSGGGTEQYFGPGTRLTVT.

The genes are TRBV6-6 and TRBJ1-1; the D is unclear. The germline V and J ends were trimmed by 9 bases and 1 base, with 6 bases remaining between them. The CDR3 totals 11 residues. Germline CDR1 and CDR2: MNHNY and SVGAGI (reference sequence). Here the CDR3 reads CASSENTEAFF. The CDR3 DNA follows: TGTGCCAGTTCGGAGAACACTGAAGCTTTCTTT.

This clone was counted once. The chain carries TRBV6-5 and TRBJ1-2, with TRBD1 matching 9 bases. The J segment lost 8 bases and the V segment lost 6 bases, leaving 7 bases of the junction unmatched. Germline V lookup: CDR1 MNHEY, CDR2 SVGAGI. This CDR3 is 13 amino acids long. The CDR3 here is CASRQGALNGYTF. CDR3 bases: TGTGCCAGCAGACAGGGGGCATTGAACGGCTACACCTTC.

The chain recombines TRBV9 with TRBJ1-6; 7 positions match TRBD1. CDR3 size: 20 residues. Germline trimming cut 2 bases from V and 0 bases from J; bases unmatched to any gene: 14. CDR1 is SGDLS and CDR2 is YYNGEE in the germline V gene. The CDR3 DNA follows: TGTGCCAGCAGCGTGGGCGACAGGGAAAGGGGGAGCTCCTATAATTCACCCCTCCACTTT. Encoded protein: CASSVGDRERGSSYNSPLHF.

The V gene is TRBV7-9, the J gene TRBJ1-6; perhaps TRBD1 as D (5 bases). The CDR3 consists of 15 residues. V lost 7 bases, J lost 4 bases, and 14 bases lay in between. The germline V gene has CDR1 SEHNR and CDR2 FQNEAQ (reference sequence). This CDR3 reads CASMGQGTYNSPLHF. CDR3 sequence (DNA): TGTGCCAGCATGGGGCAGGGTACATATAATTCACCCCTCCACTTT.

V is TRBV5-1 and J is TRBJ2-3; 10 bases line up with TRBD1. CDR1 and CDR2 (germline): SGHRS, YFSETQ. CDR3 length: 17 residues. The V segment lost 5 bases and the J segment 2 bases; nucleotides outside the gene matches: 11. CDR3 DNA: TGCGCCAGCAGTCATGGTGCCGGGACAGGGGCCACAGATACGCAGTATTTT. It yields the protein CASSHGAGTGATDTQYF. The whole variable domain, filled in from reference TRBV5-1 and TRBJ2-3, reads KAGVTQTPRYLIKTRGQQVTLSCSPISGHRSVSWYQQTPGQGLQFLFEYFSETQRNKGNFPGRFSGRQFSNSRSEMNVSTLELGDSALYLCASSHGAGTGATDTQYFGPGTRLTVL.

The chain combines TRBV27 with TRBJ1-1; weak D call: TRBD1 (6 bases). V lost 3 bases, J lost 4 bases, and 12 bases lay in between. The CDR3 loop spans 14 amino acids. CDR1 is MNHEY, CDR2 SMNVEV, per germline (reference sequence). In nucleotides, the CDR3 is TGTGCCAGCAGTTTTGGGGGGCTTGGCACTGAAGCTTTCTTT. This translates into CASSFGGLGTEAFF.

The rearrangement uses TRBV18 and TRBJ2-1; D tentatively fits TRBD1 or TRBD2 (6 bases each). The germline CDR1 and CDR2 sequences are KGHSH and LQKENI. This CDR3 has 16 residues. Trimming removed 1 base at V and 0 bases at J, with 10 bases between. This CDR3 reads CASSPQGGSSYNEQFF. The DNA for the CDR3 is TGTGCCAGCTCACCACAGGGGGGTTCCTCCTACAATGAGCAGTTCTTC. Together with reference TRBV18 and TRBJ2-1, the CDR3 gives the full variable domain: NAGVMQNPRHLVRRRGQEARLRCSPMKGHSHVYWYRQLPEEGLKFMVYLQKENIIDESGMPKERFSAEFPKEGPSILRIQQVVRGDSAAYFCASSPQGGSSYNEQFFGPGTRLTVL.

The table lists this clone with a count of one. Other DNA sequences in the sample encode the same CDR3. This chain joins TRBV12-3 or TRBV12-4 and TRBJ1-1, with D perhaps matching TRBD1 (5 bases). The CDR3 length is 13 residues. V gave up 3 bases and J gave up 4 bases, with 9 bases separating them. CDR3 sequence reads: CASSFTGVTEAFF. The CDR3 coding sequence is TGTGCCAGCAGTTTTACGGGGGTCACTGAAGCTTTCTTT.

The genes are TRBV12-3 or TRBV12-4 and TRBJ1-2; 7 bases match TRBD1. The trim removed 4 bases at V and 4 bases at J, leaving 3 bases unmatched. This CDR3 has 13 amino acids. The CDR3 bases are TGTGCCAGCAGTTACAGGGGTGCCTATGGCTACACCTTC. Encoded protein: CASSYRGAYGYTF.

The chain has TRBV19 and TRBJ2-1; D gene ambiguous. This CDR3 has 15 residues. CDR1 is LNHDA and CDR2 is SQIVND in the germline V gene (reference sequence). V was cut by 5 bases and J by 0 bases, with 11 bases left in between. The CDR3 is CASSFGPYSYNEQFF. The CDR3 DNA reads TGTGCCAGTAGTTTTGGGCCGTACTCCTACAATGAGCAGTTCTTC.

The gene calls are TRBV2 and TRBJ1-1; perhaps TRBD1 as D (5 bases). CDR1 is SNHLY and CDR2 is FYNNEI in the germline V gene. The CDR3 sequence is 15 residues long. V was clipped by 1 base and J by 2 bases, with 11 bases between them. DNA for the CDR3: TGTGCCAGCAGTGAAGATATGGGGACCAACACTGAAGCTTTCTTT. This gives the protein CASSEDMGTNTEAFF.